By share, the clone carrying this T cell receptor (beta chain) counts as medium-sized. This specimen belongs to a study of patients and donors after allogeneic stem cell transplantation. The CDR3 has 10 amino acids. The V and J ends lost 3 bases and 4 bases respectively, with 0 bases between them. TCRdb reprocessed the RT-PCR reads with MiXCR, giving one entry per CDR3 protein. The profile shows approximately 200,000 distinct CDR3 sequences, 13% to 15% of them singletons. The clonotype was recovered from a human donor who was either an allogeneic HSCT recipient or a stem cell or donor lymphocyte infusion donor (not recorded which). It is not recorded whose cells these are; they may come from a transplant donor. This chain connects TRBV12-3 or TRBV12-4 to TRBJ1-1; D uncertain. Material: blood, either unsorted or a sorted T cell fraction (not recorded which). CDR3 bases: TGTGCCAGCAGTTTCACTGAAGCTTTCTTT. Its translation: CASSFTEAFF.